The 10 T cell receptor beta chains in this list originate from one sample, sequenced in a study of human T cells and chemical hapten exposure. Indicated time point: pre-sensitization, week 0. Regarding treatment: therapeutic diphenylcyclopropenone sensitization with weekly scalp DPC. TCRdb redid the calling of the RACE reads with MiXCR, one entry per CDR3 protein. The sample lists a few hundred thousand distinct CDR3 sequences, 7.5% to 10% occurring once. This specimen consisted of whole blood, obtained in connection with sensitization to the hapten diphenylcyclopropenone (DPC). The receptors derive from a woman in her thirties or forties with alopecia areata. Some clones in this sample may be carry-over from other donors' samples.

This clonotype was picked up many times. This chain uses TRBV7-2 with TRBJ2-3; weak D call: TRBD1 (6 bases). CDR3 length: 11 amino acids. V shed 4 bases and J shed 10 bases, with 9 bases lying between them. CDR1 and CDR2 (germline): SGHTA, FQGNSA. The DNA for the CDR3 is TGTGCCAGCAGCTCTGAGGGGGCGCAGTATTTT. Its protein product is CASSSEGAQYF.

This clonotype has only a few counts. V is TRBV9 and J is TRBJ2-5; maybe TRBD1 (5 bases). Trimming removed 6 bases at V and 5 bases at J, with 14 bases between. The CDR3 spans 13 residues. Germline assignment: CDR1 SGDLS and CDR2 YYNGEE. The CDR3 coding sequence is TGTGCCAGCAATGGGGCCTTGGGGGAGACCCAGTACTTC. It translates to CASNGALGETQYF.

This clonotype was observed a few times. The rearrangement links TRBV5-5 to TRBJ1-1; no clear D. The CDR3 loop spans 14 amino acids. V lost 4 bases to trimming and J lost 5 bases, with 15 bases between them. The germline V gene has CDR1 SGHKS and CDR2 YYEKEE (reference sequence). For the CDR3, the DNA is TGTGCCAGCAGCCCCGGGGTTCTCAGGACTGAAGCTTTCTTT. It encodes CASSPGVLRTEAFF. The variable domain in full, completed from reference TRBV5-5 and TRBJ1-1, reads DAGVTQSPTHLIKTRGQQVTLRCSPISGHKSVSWYQQVLGQGPQFIFQYYEKEERGRGNFPDRFSARQFPNYSSELNVNALLLGDSALYLCASSPGVLRTEAFFGQGTRLTVV.

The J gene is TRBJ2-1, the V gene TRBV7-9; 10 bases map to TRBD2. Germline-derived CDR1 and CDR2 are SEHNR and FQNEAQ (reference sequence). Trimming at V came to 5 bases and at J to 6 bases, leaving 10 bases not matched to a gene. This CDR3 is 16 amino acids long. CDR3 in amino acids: CASSPLGLAETNEQFF. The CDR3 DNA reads TGTGCCAGCAGCCCCTTAGGACTAGCGGAGACCAATGAGCAGTTCTTC.

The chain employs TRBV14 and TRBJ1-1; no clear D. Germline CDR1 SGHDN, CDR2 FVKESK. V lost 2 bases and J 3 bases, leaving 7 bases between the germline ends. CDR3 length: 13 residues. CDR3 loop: CASSQLRDTEAFF. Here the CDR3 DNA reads TGTGCCAGCAGCCAACTCCGGGACACTGAAGCTTTCTTT.

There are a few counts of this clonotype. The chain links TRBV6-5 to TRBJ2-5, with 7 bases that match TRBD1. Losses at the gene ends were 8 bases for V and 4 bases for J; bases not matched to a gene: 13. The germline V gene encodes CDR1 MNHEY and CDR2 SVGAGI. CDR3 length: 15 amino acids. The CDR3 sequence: CASGWTGRSPETQYF. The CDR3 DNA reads TGTGCCAGCGGGTGGACAGGTCGTTCCCCAGAGACCCAGTACTTC.

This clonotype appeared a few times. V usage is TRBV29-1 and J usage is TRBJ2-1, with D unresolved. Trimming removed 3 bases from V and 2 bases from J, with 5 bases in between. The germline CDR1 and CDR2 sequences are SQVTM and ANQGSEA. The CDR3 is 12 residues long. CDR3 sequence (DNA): TGCAGCGTTGAGATTCCCTACAATGAGCAGTTCTTC. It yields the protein CSVEIPYNEQFF.

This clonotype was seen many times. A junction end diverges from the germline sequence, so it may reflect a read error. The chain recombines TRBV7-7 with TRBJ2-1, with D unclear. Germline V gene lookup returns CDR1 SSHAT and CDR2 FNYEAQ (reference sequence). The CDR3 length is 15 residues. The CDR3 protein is CASSLAETPYNEQFF. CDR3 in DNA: TGTGCTAGCAGCTTAGCTGAGACACCCTACAATGAGCAGTTCTTC.

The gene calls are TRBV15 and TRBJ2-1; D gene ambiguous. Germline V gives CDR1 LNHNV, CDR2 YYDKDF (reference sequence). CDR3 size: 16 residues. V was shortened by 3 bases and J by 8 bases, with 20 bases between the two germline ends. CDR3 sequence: CATSSGVVHREDEQFF. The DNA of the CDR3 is TGTGCCACCAGCAGTGGGGTTGTACATAGAGAGGATGAGCAGTTCTTC.

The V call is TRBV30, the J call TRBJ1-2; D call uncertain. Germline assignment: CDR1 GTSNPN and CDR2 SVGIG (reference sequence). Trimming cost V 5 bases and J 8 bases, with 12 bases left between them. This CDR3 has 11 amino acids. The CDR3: CAWAPPGGYTF. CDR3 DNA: TGTGCCTGGGCACCACCAGGCGGCTACACCTTC.